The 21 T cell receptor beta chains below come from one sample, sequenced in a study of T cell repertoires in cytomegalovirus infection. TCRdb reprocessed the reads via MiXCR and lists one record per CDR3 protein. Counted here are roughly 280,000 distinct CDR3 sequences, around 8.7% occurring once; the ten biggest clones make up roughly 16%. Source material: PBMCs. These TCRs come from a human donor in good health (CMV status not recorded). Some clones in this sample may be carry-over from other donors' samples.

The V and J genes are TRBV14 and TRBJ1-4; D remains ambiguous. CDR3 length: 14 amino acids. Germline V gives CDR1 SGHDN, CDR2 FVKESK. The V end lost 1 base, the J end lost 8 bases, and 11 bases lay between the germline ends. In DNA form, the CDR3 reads TGTGCCAGCAGCCAAGTAAGCCCAAGGGAAAAACTGTTTTTT. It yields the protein CASSQVSPREKLFF.

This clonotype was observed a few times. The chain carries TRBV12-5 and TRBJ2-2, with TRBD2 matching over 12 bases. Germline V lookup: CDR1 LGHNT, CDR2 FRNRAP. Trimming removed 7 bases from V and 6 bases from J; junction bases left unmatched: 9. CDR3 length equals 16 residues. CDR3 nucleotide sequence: TGTGCTAGTGCCTCTTCTAGCGGGGGGGCTCCCGGGGAGCTGTTTTTT. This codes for CASASSSGGAPGELFF.

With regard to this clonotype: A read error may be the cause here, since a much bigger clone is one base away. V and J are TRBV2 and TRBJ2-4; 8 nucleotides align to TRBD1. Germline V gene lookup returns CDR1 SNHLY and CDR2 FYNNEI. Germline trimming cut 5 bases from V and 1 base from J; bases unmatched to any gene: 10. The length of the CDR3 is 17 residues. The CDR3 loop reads CASSPGSGGRAKNIQYF. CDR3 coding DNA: TGTGCCAGCAGTCCCGGGTCAGGGGGCCGGGCCAAAAACATTCAGTACTTC.

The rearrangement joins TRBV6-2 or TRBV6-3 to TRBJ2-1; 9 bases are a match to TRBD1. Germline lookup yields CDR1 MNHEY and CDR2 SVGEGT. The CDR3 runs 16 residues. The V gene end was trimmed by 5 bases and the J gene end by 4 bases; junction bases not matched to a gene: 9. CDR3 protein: CASSIPGTGPYNEQFF. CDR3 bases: TGTGCCAGCAGTATTCCCGGGACAGGGCCATACAATGAGCAGTTCTTC.

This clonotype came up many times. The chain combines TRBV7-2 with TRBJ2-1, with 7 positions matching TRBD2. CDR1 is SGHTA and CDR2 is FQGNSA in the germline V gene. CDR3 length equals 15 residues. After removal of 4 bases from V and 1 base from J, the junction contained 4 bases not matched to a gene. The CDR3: CASSSGRGSYNEQFF. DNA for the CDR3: TGTGCCAGCAGCTCGGGGCGGGGGTCCTACAATGAGCAGTTCTTC.

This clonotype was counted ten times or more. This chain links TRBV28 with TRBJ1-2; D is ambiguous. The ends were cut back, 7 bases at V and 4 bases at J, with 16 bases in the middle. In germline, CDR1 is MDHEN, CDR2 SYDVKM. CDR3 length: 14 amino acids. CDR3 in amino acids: CASTPLSDAYGYTF. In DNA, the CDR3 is TGTGCCAGCACCCCGCTATCAGACGCCTATGGCTACACCTTC.

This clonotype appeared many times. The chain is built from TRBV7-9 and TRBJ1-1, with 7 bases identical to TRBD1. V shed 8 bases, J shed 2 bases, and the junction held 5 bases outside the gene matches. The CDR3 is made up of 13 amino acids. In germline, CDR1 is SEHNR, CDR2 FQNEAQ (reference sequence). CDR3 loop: CASARTGNTEAFF. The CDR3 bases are TGTGCCAGCGCGAGGACAGGTAACACTGAAGCTTTCTTT.

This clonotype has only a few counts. The CDR3 DNA follows: TGTGCCAGCTCTAATCAGGGGGGTAGCAATCAGCCCCAGCATTTT. Its translation is CASSNQGGSNQPQHF. This chain uses TRBV28 with TRBJ1-5, with 7 nucleotides matching TRBD1. J lost 0 bases, V lost 8 bases, and 7 bases had no gene match. From germline, CDR1 is MDHEN and CDR2 SYDVKM. CDR3 length: 15 amino acids.

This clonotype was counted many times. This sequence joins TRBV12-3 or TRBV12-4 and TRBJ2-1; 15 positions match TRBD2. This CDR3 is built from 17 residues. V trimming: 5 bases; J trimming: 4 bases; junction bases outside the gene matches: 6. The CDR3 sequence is CASSPGGTSGGYNEQFF. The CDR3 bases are TGTGCCAGCAGTCCCGGTGGGACTAGCGGGGGGTACAATGAGCAGTTCTTC.

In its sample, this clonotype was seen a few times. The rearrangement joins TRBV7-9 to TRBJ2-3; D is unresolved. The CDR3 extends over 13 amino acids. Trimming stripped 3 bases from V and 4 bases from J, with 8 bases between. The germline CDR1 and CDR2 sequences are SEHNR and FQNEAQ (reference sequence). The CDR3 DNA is TGTGCCAGCAGCTTCGAAGGCCCAGATACGCAGTATTTT. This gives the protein CASSFEGPDTQYF.

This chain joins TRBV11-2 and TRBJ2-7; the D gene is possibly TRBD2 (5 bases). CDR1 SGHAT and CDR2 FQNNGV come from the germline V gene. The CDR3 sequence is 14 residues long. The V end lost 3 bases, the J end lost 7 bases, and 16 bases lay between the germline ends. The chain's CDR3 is CASSFSGLDREQYF. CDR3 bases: TGTGCCAGCAGCTTCAGCGGCCTGGATCGGGAGCAGTACTTC.

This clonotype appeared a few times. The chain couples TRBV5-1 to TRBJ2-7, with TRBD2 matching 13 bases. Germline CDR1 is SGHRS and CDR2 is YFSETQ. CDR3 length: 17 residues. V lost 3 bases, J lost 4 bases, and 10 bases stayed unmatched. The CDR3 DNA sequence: TGCGCCAGCAGCTACTCGGGACTAGCGGGATCGGGTTACGAGCAGTACTTC. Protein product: CASSYSGLAGSGYEQYF.

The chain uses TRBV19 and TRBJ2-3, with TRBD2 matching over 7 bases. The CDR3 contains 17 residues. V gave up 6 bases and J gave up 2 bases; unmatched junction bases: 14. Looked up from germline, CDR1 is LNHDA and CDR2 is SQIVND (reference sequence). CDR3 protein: CASSLPPQAGFTDTQYF. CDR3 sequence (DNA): TGTGCCAGTAGCCTACCCCCCCAAGCGGGATTCACAGATACGCAGTATTTT.

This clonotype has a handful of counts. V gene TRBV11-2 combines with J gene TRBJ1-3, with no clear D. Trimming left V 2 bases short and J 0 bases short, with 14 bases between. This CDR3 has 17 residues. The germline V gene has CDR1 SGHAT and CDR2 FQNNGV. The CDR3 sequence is CASSLSEISFSGNTIYF. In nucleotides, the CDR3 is TGTGCCAGCAGCTTAAGTGAGATCTCCTTCTCTGGAAACACCATATATTTT.

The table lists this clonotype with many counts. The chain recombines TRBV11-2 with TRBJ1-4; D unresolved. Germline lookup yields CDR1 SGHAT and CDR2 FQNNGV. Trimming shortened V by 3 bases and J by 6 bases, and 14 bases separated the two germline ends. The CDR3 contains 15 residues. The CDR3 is CASSFSSRSDEKLFF. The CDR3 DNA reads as TGTGCCAGCAGCTTTTCATCCAGGAGTGATGAAAAACTGTTTTTT.

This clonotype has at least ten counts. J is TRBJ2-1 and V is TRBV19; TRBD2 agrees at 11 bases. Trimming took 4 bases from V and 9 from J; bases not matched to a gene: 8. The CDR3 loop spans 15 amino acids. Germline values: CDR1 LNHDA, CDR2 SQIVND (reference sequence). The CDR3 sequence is CASSKPKTSGGEQFF. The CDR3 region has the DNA TGTGCCAGTAGTAAGCCCAAAACTAGCGGGGGTGAGCAGTTCTTC. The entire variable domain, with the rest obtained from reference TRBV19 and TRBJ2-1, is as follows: DGGITQSPKYLFRKEGQNVTLSCEQNLNHDAMYWYRQDPGQGLRLIYYSQIVNDFQKGDIAEGYSVSREKKESFPLTVTSAQKNPTAFYLCASSKPKTSGGEQFFGPGTRLTVL.

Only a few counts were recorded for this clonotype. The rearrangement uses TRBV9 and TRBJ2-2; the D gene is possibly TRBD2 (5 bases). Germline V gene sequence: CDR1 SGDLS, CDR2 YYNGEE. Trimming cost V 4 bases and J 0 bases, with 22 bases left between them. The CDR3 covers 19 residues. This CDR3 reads CASSSSGGNRPTNTGELFF. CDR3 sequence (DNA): TGTGCCAGCAGCTCAAGTGGAGGTAACAGACCTACGAACACCGGGGAGCTGTTTTTT. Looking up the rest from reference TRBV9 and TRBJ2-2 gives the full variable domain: DSGVTQTPKHLITATGQRVTLRCSPRSGDLSVYWYQQSLDQGLQFLIQYYNGEERAKGNILERFSAQQFPDLHSELNLSSLELGDSALYFCASSSSGGNRPTNTGELFFGEGSRLTVL.

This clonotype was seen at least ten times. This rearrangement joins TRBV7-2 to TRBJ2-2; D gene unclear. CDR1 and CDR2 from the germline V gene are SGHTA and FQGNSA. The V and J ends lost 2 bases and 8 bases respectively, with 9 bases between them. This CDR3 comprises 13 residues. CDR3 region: CASSLSFTGELFF. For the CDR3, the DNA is TGTGCCAGCAGCTTAAGTTTCACAGGGGAGCTGTTTTTT.

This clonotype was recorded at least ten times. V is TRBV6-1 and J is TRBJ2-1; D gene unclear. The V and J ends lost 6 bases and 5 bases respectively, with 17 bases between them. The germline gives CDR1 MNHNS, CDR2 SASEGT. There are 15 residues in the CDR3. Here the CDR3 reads CASRGIGLVNNEQFF. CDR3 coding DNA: TGTGCCAGCAGGGGAATAGGCCTGGTTAACAATGAGCAGTTCTTC.

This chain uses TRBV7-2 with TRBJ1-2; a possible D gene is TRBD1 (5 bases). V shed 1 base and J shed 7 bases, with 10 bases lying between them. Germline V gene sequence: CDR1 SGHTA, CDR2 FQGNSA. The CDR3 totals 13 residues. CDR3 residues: CASSLVGGFGYTF. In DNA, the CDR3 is TGTGCCAGCAGCTTAGTCGGGGGGTTTGGCTACACCTTC.

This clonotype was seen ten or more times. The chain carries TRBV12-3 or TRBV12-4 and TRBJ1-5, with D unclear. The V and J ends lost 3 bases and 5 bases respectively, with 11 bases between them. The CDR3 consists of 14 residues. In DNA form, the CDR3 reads TGTGCCAGCAGTTTTCACGGGAAATATCAGCCCCAGCATTTT. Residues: CASSFHGKYQPQHF.